A selection of T cell receptor beta chains follows, all from one sample in a study of blood T cell repertoires in COVID-19. This table comes from immunoSEQ multiplex PCR, and its TCRdb copy is limited to in-frame clones, with some not included. The data hold some 130,000 clones, with approximately 81% observed a single time. Sequenced: PBMCs or T cells enriched from blood (not recorded which). All receptors come from a man aged 40-55 years with acute COVID-19. Each CDR3 is given with its conserved first and last residue. Each record gives: clone size, J gene, V gene, D gene, CDR3 DNA, CDR3 protein. The D gene is left open where the match is weak. The listing skips clone size in some rows; elsewhere it reads once, few, many or a size class.

clone_size: -
j_call: TRBJ2-1
v_call: TRBV19
d_call: TRBD2
cdr3_nt: TGTGCCAGTAGGACTAGCGGGAGGATCCTCAATGAGCAGTTCTTC
cdr3_aa: CASRTSGRILNEQFF

clone_size: -
j_call: TRBJ1-6
v_call: TRBV7-8
d_call: TRBD1
cdr3_nt: TGTGCCAGCAGCTCCCGGGACAGCCCCAATTCACCCCTCCACTTT
cdr3_aa: CASSSRDSPNSPLHF

clone_size: -
j_call: TRBJ2-7
v_call: TRBV19
d_call: -
cdr3_nt: TGTGCCAGTAGCCGCTCAACAAGCTCCTACGAGCAGTACTTC
cdr3_aa: CASSRSTSSYEQYF

clone_size: -
j_call: TRBJ2-1
v_call: TRBV3-1/TRBV3-2
d_call: TRBD2
cdr3_nt: TGTGCCAGCAGCCAATTCAGACTAGCGGGTGACAATGAGCAGTTCTTC
cdr3_aa: CASSQFRLAGDNEQFF

clone_size: -
j_call: TRBJ1-2
v_call: TRBV19
d_call: TRBD1
cdr3_nt: TGTGCCAGTAGCTTGGACAGGGGATTCTATGGCTACACCTTC
cdr3_aa: CASSLDRGFYGYTF

clone_size: -
j_call: TRBJ2-7
v_call: TRBV9
d_call: TRBD1
cdr3_nt: TGTGCCAGCAGCCCCCACCCCGGGACAGGTGGGGCAGAGCAGTACTTC
cdr3_aa: CASSPHPGTGGAEQYF

clone_size: few
j_call: TRBJ2-5
v_call: TRBV30
d_call: TRBD1
cdr3_nt: TGTGCCTGGAAAACAAGGACAGGGGAAGAGACCCAGTACTTC
cdr3_aa: CAWKTRTGEETQYF

clone_size: few
j_call: TRBJ2-7
v_call: TRBV27
d_call: TRBD2
cdr3_nt: TGTGCCAGCAGTTACAAAGCGGGAGCGCCCTACGAGCAGTACTTC
cdr3_aa: CASSYKAGAPYEQYF

clone_size: once
j_call: TRBJ1-1
v_call: TRBV29-1
d_call: -
cdr3_nt: TGCAGCGCCGCTCGGGGCACTGAAGCTTTCTTT
cdr3_aa: CSAARGTEAFF

clone_size: once
j_call: TRBJ2-5
v_call: TRBV7-8
d_call: -
cdr3_nt: TGTGCCAGCAGCTTAGTAAGGCCAGAAGGTAGCGGAGAGACCCAGTACTTC
cdr3_aa: CASSLVRPEGSGETQYF

clone_size: -
j_call: TRBJ2-1
v_call: TRBV5-5
d_call: -
cdr3_nt: TGTGCCAGCAGCTTGGTCCGGGTTGAGCAGTTCTTC
cdr3_aa: CASSLVRVEQFF

clone_size: -
j_call: TRBJ2-3
v_call: TRBV5-5
d_call: TRBD1
cdr3_nt: TGTGCCAGCAGCCCCGGACAGGGCGCCGGACGCACAGATACGCAGTATTTT
cdr3_aa: CASSPGQGAGRTDTQYF

clone_size: medium-sized
j_call: TRBJ1-5
v_call: TRBV2
d_call: TRBD1
cdr3_nt: TGTGCCAGCAGAGCTTCCGGGACAGTCGGCGCCCAGCATTTT
cdr3_aa: CASRASGTVGAQHF

clone_size: -
j_call: TRBJ2-1
v_call: TRBV28
d_call: -
cdr3_nt: TGTGCCAGCCGGACAGCCAACTACAATGAGCAGTTCTTC
cdr3_aa: CASRTANYNEQFF

clone_size: -
j_call: TRBJ1-2
v_call: TRBV6-5
d_call: -
cdr3_nt: TGTGCCAGCAGTTACTCGATCACAGATGGCTACACCTTC
cdr3_aa: CASSYSITDGYTF

clone_size: -
j_call: TRBJ2-1
v_call: TRBV4-3
d_call: TRBD2
cdr3_nt: TGCGCCAGCAGCCCTAGCGGGAGGAGAGCTGAGCAGTTCTTC
cdr3_aa: CASSPSGRRAEQFF

clone_size: -
j_call: TRBJ1-6
v_call: TRBV27
d_call: -
cdr3_nt: TGTGCCAGCAGTCCGTTGACAGATTCACCCCTCCACTTT
cdr3_aa: CASSPLTDSPLHF

clone_size: few
j_call: TRBJ2-1
v_call: TRBV28
d_call: -
cdr3_nt: TGTGCCAGCAGTTTAGGGCCGGGACTTATTGAGCAGTTCTTC
cdr3_aa: CASSLGPGLIEQFF

clone_size: few
j_call: TRBJ1-5
v_call: TRBV5-5
d_call: TRBD1
cdr3_nt: TGTGCCAGCAGCCCTGGGACAGGGGGCATCGAGCCCCAGCATTTT
cdr3_aa: CASSPGTGGIEPQHF

clone_size: -
j_call: TRBJ1-2
v_call: TRBV6-2/TRBV6-3
d_call: -
cdr3_nt: TGTGCCAGCAGTTTGCGGGGGGCTGGCTACACCTTC
cdr3_aa: CASSLRGAGYTF

clone_size: -
j_call: TRBJ1-2
v_call: TRBV7-2
d_call: TRBD1
cdr3_nt: TGTGCCAGCAGCCAACGGGACAGGGTGATCTATGGCTACACCTTC
cdr3_aa: CASSQRDRVIYGYTF

clone_size: -
j_call: TRBJ2-2
v_call: TRBV18
d_call: TRBD2
cdr3_nt: TGTGCCAGCTCAGTCCGTCCGGGAGGGCCCTCGTTGGGGGACACCGGGGAGCTGTTTTTT
cdr3_aa: CASSVRPGGPSLGDTGELFF

clone_size: once
j_call: TRBJ1-5
v_call: TRBV5-1
d_call: TRBD1
cdr3_nt: TGCGCCAGCAGCTTGTTGGGACAGCCTGATCAGCCCCAGCATTTT
cdr3_aa: CASSLLGQPDQPQHF

clone_size: -
j_call: TRBJ2-1
v_call: TRBV7-9
d_call: TRBD1
cdr3_nt: TGTGCCAGCAGCTTAGAATGGGACAGGGCGGTAGTGGAGCAGTTCTTC
cdr3_aa: CASSLEWDRAVVEQFF

clone_size: -
j_call: TRBJ2-3
v_call: TRBV5-1
d_call: -
cdr3_nt: TGCGCCAGCAGTCTCCCCGGGGGCACAGATACGCAGTATTTT
cdr3_aa: CASSLPGGTDTQYF

clone_size: -
j_call: TRBJ2-3
v_call: TRBV9
d_call: TRBD2
cdr3_nt: TGTGCCAGCAGCGCGGGACTACTAACAGATACGCAGTATTTT
cdr3_aa: CASSAGLLTDTQYF

clone_size: -
j_call: TRBJ2-2
v_call: TRBV29-1
d_call: -
cdr3_nt: TGCAGCGTTTCTCCAGGACAGCCCGGGGAGCTGTTTTTT
cdr3_aa: CSVSPGQPGELFF

clone_size: few
j_call: TRBJ1-2
v_call: TRBV28
d_call: -
cdr3_nt: TGTGCCAGCAGCTCAATACTGGGAGACCCGAACTATGGCTACACCTTC
cdr3_aa: CASSSILGDPNYGYTF

clone_size: -
j_call: TRBJ2-1
v_call: TRBV5-1
d_call: -
cdr3_nt: TGCGCCAGCAGTACGGAATACAGGCTGTACAATGAGCAGTTCTTC
cdr3_aa: CASSTEYRLYNEQFF

clone_size: few
j_call: TRBJ2-7
v_call: TRBV30
d_call: -
cdr3_nt: TGTGCCGGGACAACCACTTACGAGCAGTACTTC
cdr3_aa: CAGTTTYEQYF

clone_size: -
j_call: TRBJ2-2
v_call: TRBV9
d_call: -
cdr3_nt: TGTGCCAGCAGCGTACGCGGGGATGGGAACACCGGGGAGCTGTTTTTT
cdr3_aa: CASSVRGDGNTGELFF

clone_size: -
j_call: TRBJ2-1
v_call: TRBV5-5
d_call: -
cdr3_nt: TGTGCCAGCAGCTTCGACAGCGACAATGAGCAGTTCTTC
cdr3_aa: CASSFDSDNEQFF

clone_size: -
j_call: TRBJ2-7
v_call: TRBV4-1
d_call: TRBD2
cdr3_nt: TGCGCCAGCAGCCAAGCGACGGGAGGGCCTAGGTACGAGCAGTACTTC
cdr3_aa: CASSQATGGPRYEQYF

clone_size: -
j_call: TRBJ1-1
v_call: TRBV6-5
d_call: TRBD1
cdr3_nt: TGTGCCAGCAGCCACTATCACAGGGGGAACACTGAAGCTTTCTTT
cdr3_aa: CASSHYHRGNTEAFF

clone_size: once
j_call: TRBJ2-7
v_call: TRBV19
d_call: TRBD2
cdr3_nt: TGTGCCAGTAGTGCCGGGAGGGGCTACGAGCAGTACTTC
cdr3_aa: CASSAGRGYEQYF

clone_size: -
j_call: TRBJ2-1
v_call: TRBV19
d_call: TRBD1
cdr3_nt: TGTGCCAGTGGACAGGGACAGGGGATAAACAATGAGCAGTTCTTC
cdr3_aa: CASGQGQGINNEQFF

clone_size: -
j_call: TRBJ2-3
v_call: TRBV19
d_call: TRBD2
cdr3_nt: TGTGCCAGTAGGCGAGCGGGGGTGGGAGATACGCAGTATTTT
cdr3_aa: CASRRAGVGDTQYF

clone_size: -
j_call: TRBJ1-3
v_call: TRBV29-1
d_call: -
cdr3_nt: TGCAGCGTTGTGGGCAGGATGAGCTCTGGAAACACCATATATTTT
cdr3_aa: CSVVGRMSSGNTIYF

clone_size: -
j_call: TRBJ2-3
v_call: TRBV19
d_call: TRBD2
cdr3_nt: TGTGCCAGTGGCTTGGGAGGGCGTACAGATACGCAGTATTTT
cdr3_aa: CASGLGGRTDTQYF

clone_size: -
j_call: TRBJ2-3
v_call: TRBV5-1
d_call: TRBD1
cdr3_nt: TGCGCCAGCAGCACAGGACAGGGGGCACCCACAGATACGCAGTATTTT
cdr3_aa: CASSTGQGAPTDTQYF

clone_size: once
j_call: TRBJ1-2
v_call: TRBV9
d_call: TRBD1
cdr3_nt: TGTGCCAGCAGCCCCCGGGACAGGGTACAACGAGGCTACACCTTC
cdr3_aa: CASSPRDRVQRGYTF